A single sample gave rise to the 13 T cell receptor beta chains below, sequenced in a study of T cells in Graves' hyperthyroidism and ophthalmopathy. Amplified TCR beta CDR3 regions derived from RNA transcripts. First-round RT-PCR targeting the TCR CDR3 was performed with the HTBI primer set. TCRdb re-called the multiplex PCR reads with MiXCR, one entry per CDR3 protein. The table lists 330,000 or so distinct CDR3 sequences, around 19% of them singletons. Sequenced: blood. The receptors derive from a man aged 50 to 60 with Graves' ophthalmopathy.

In this sample, this clonotype turned up a few times. The rearrangement links TRBV11-3 to TRBJ2-5; D is undetermined. The CDR3 contains 13 residues. Germline V gene sequence: CDR1 SGHNT, CDR2 YENEEA. Trimming left V 8 bases short and J 5 bases short, with 15 bases between. The CDR3 DNA reads as TGTGCCAGCGCAATACGGTCCGGGGAGACCCAGTACTTC. It translates to CASAIRSGETQYF.

This clonotype was found many times. The V call is TRBV11-2, the J call TRBJ2-7, with a tentative D call TRBD1 (5 bases). The CDR3 extends over 13 amino acids. V lost 5 bases to trimming and J lost 3 bases, with 11 bases between them. Germline CDR1 and CDR2: SGHAT and FQNNGV. The DNA for the CDR3 is TGTGCCAGCAGCAGGGGCCAGCACTACGAGCAGTACTTC. Encoded protein: CASSRGQHYEQYF.

The CDR3 region has the DNA TGCGCCAGCAGCTTGGATGGAGGGAAGGAGCCCCAGCATTTT. Its protein is CASSLDGGKEPQHF. This chain joins TRBV5-1 and TRBJ1-5; D is uncertain. This CDR3 spans 14 amino acids. V dropped 0 bases and J dropped 8 bases, with 12 bases sitting between them. In germline, CDR1 is SGHRS, CDR2 YFSETQ.

This clonotype was found a few times. This chain connects TRBV6-5 to TRBJ2-7; D possibly uses TRBD1 or TRBD2 (5 bases each). The length of the CDR3 is 13 residues. V lost 3 bases to trimming and J lost 5 bases, with 11 bases between them. The germline CDR1 and CDR2 sequences are MNHEY and SVGAGI. The CDR3 loop is CASSYPGRDEQYF. Written as DNA, the CDR3 is TGTGCCAGCAGTTATCCAGGGCGGGACGAGCAGTACTTC.

This clonotype was counted at least ten times. The genes are TRBV5-1 and TRBJ2-1; TRBD1 aligns across 9 bases. CDR3 length: 15 residues. Germline V gene data show CDR1 as SGHRS and CDR2 as YFSETQ. V was clipped by 2 bases and J by 3 bases; unmatched bases: 3. DNA for the CDR3: TGCGCCAGCAGCTTACGGGACAGGGACTACAATGAGCAGTTCTTC. It codes for CASSLRDRDYNEQFF.

This clonotype was recorded at least ten times. J is TRBJ1-2 and V is TRBV12-3 or TRBV12-4, with D tentatively TRBD1 (6 bases). Trimming removed 8 bases at V and 6 bases at J, with 22 bases between. The CDR3 spans 15 residues. The CDR3 sequence is CASAISPQGVDGYTF. Here the CDR3 DNA reads TGTGCCAGCGCCATATCCCCACAGGGTGTGGATGGCTACACCTTC.

This clonotype was found many times. The V call is TRBV3-1, the J call TRBJ2-7, with D uncertain. The CDR3 runs to 14 residues. With 0 bases removed from V and 0 bases from J, the gap between germline ends came to 6 bases. CDR1 is LGHDT and CDR2 is YNNKEL in the germline V gene (reference sequence). The CDR3 nucleotides read TGTGCCAGCAGCCAAGAGTACAACTCCTACGAGCAGTACTTC. Translating gives CASSQEYNSYEQYF.

At least ten counts were recorded for this clonotype. The V call is TRBV7-9, the J call TRBJ2-7; 7 bases line up with TRBD1. The trim removed 2 bases at V and 8 bases at J, leaving 12 bases unmatched. The germline V gene encodes CDR1 SEHNR and CDR2 FQNEAQ (reference sequence). The CDR3 is 15 amino acids. The CDR3 region has the DNA TGTGCCAGCAGCTTATCGAGGGGACAGACGACGAAGCAGTACTTC. It specifies CASSLSRGQTTKQYF.

The table lists this clonotype with many counts. The chain recombines TRBV18 with TRBJ2-3; perhaps TRBD1 as D (6 bases). The CDR3 loop spans 15 amino acids. Germline CDR1 is KGHSH and CDR2 is LQKENI. The V end lost 6 bases, the J end lost 3 bases, and 16 bases lay between the germline ends. The CDR3 loop reads CASSPTVQGTDTQYF. For the CDR3, the DNA is TGTGCCAGCTCCCCTACTGTACAGGGAACAGATACGCAGTATTTT.

This clonotype was counted ten times or more. In DNA form, the CDR3 reads TGTGCCACCAAACAGGGGTTGGACACTGAAGCTTTCTTT. It yields the protein CATKQGLDTEAFF. This chain connects TRBV13 to TRBJ1-1; 7 bases map to TRBD1. V shed 10 bases, J shed 3 bases, and the junction held 8 bases outside the gene matches. The CDR3 loop spans 13 amino acids. The germline V gene has CDR1 PRHDT and CDR2 FYEKMQ (reference sequence).

A few counts support this clonotype. At one of its ends the junction is not consistent with the germline gene, which may arise from a read error. The chain links TRBV7-3 to TRBJ1-1; D call uncertain. Per the germline V gene, CDR1 is SGHTA and CDR2 is FQGTGA. The CDR3 consists of 13 residues. The CDR3 here is CASSLAPNTEDFF. The CDR3 bases are TGTGCCAGCAGCTTAGCCCCGAACACTGAAGATTTCTTT. Full variable domain (outside the CDR3, taken from reference TRBV7-3 and TRBJ1-1): GAGVSQTPSNKVTEKGKYVELRCDPISGHTALYWYRQSLGQGPEFLIYFQGTGAADDSGLPNDRFFAVRPEGSVSTLKIQRTERGDSAVYLCASSLAPNTEDFFGQGTRLTVV.

This clonotype was recorded a few times. The V gene is TRBV12-3 or TRBV12-4, the J gene TRBJ2-5; D gene ambiguous. The CDR3 is 11 residues long. Trimming removed 4 bases at V and 3 bases at J, with 3 bases between. CDR3 protein: CASSSKETQYF. Here the CDR3 DNA reads TGTGCCAGCAGTTCTAAAGAGACCCAGTACTTC.

This clonotype was observed a handful of times. The V gene is TRBV20-1, the J gene TRBJ2-5, with 9 bases that match TRBD1. V shed 8 bases and J 4 bases; nucleotides not matched to a gene: 14. The germline V gene has CDR1 DFQATT and CDR2 SNEGSKA (reference sequence). The length of the CDR3 is 15 residues. CDR3 coding DNA: TGCAGTACGCAGAGACCTGACAGGGGGGGAGAGACCCAGTACTTC. It codes for CSTQRPDRGGETQYF.